The 2 T cell receptor beta chains presented below share a single source sample, sequenced in a study of blood T cell repertoires in COVID-19. Clones were sequenced by immunoSEQ multiplex PCR, and TCRdb holds only the in-frame ones, with some missing. The repertoire has tens of thousands of clones, 89% of them found once; the top ten carry under 5.5%. The sample comprised peripheral blood. Receptors were obtained from a man between 60 and 75 years old with COVID-19, enrolled during active disease.

The rearrangement joins TRBV28 to TRBJ1-2; D possibly corresponds to TRBD1 (5 bases). CDR1 and CDR2 (germline): MDHEN, SYDVKM. This CDR3 spans 13 amino acids. The germline V and J ends were trimmed by 8 bases and 2 bases, with 12 bases remaining between them. The CDR3 bases are TGTGCCAGCGACTTCGGGGGAAACTATGGCTACACCTTC. Translation gives CASDFGGNYGYTF.

The chain couples TRBV7-6 to TRBJ2-7, with 10 bases lining up with TRBD2. The V segment lost 5 bases and the J segment 2 bases; nucleotides outside the gene matches: 6. There are 15 residues in the CDR3. The germline CDR1 and CDR2 sequences are SGHVS and FNYEAQ. CDR3 coding DNA: TGTGCCAGCAGCGCCGGACTAGCGGTAACCTACGAGCAGTACTTC. It specifies CASSAGLAVTYEQYF.